Below, 28 T cell receptor beta chains from the same sample are listed, as sequenced in a study of cytomegalovirus exposure and HLA in healthy donors. In the PCR, 60 Vbeta and 13 Jbeta primers were used. Here immunoSEQ multiplex PCR was the method, and the copy in TCRdb shows in-frame clones only, minus some. The table shows hundreds of thousands of clones, with roughly 80% occurring only once. The sequenced sample consisted of PBMCs. The receptor set was obtained from a girl aged 2 to 10 in good health and CMV-seronegative.

The chain links TRBV9 to TRBJ2-5; weak D call: TRBD2 (5 bases). This CDR3 is 13 amino acids long. The V end was cut by 3 bases, the J end by 5 bases, with 11 bases between. The V gene's germline CDR1 is SGDLS and CDR2 YYNGEE. CDR3 sequence: CASSDSGYETQYF. The CDR3 bases are TGTGCCAGCAGCGACAGCGGTTACGAGACCCAGTACTTC.

The genes are TRBV29-1 and TRBJ2-2; a weak D match, TRBD2 (6 bases). V was clipped by 7 bases and J by 2 bases, with 11 bases between them. The CDR3 loop spans 13 amino acids. Germline loops: CDR1 SQVTM, CDR2 ANQGSEA. In DNA form, the CDR3 reads TGCAGCGCACTGGGAGGAAACACCGGGGAGCTGTTTTTT. Encoded protein: CSALGGNTGELFF.

This clone was detected only once. This chain links TRBV11-2 with TRBJ2-1; D ambiguous. Germline lookup yields CDR1 SGHAT and CDR2 FQNNGV. The V end lost 6 bases, the J end lost 6 bases, and 6 bases lay between the germline ends. CDR3 length: 11 amino acids. Here the CDR3 DNA reads TGTGCCAGCAGATCAGTCAATGAGCAGTTCTTC. It codes for CASRSVNEQFF.

The table lists this clone with a few counts. The V and J genes are TRBV7-9 and TRBJ1-3, with D possibly matching TRBD1 (5 bases). This CDR3 spans 14 amino acids. In germline, CDR1 is SEHNR, CDR2 FQNEAQ (reference sequence). The V and J ends lost 5 bases and 1 base respectively, with 9 bases between them. The CDR3 DNA sequence: TGTGCCAGCAGCGGATGGACATCTGGAAACACCATATATTTT. It specifies CASSGWTSGNTIYF.

The chain joins TRBV5-4 to TRBJ2-3; 14 nucleotides agree with TRBD2. Unmatched junction bases numbered 6, after V lost 4 bases and J lost 5 bases. Germline values: CDR1 SGHNT, CDR2 YYREEE (reference sequence). This CDR3 spans 16 amino acids. Written as DNA, the CDR3 is TGTGCCAGCAGCCCGGGACTAGCGGGAGAGGGAGATACGCAGTATTTT. It specifies CASSPGLAGEGDTQYF. The entire variable domain, with the rest obtained from reference TRBV5-4 and TRBJ2-3, is as follows: ETGVTQSPTHLIKTRGQQVTLRCSSQSGHNTVSWYQQALGQGPQFIFQYYREEENGRGNFPPRFSGLQFPNYSSELNVNALELDDSALYLCASSPGLAGEGDTQYFGPGTRLTVL.

The chain employs TRBV5-4 and TRBJ2-7, with D possibly matching TRBD2 (6 bases). Germline assignment: CDR1 SGHNT and CDR2 YYREEE (reference sequence). Trimming took 6 bases from V and 7 from J, leaving 23 bases between them. The CDR3 is made up of 15 amino acids. This CDR3 is CASTSSDPGVGEQYF. The DNA for the CDR3 is TGTGCCAGCACCTCCTCAGATCCGGGAGTGGGGGAGCAGTACTTC.

This clone has more than one count but fewer than ten. The genes are TRBV30 and TRBJ2-7; 11 nucleotides align to TRBD2. This CDR3 comprises 14 residues. Germline trimming cut 3 bases from V and 6 bases from J; bases unmatched to any gene: 7. Germline lookup yields CDR1 GTSNPN and CDR2 SVGIG (reference sequence). DNA of the CDR3: TGTGCCTGGAGACTAGCGGGAGATAGGGGCGAGCAGTACTTC. It specifies CAWRLAGDRGEQYF.

The V call is TRBV5-4, the J call TRBJ1-2, with a possible D match to TRBD1 (5 bases). Trimming took 0 bases from V and 5 from J, leaving 14 bases between them. This CDR3 has 15 amino acids. In germline, CDR1 is SGHNT, CDR2 YYREEE (reference sequence). The CDR3 coding sequence is TGTGCCAGCAGCTTGGGAGCGTGGGGGGAGTATGGCTACACCTTC. Translated, it gives CASSLGAWGEYGYTF. Looking up the rest from reference TRBV5-4 and TRBJ1-2 gives the full variable domain: ETGVTQSPTHLIKTRGQQVTLRCSSQSGHNTVSWYQQALGQGPQFIFQYYREEENGRGNFPPRFSGLQFPNYSSELNVNALELDDSALYLCASSLGAWGEYGYTFGSGTRLTVV.

The chain carries TRBV9 and TRBJ2-1, with 7 bases fitting TRBD2. V gave up 4 bases and J gave up 5 bases; unmatched junction bases: 12. CDR1 is SGDLS, CDR2 YYNGEE, per germline. The CDR3 extends over 16 amino acids. The CDR3 here is CASSTRPPSGDNEQFF. In nucleotides, the CDR3 is TGTGCCAGCAGCACCCGGCCCCCTAGCGGAGACAATGAGCAGTTCTTC.

There are a few counts of this clone. The rearrangement links TRBV2 to TRBJ1-1; D gene uncertain. CDR3 length equals 14 residues. Trimming removed 6 bases from V and 1 base from J, with 12 bases in between. CDR1 is SNHLY, CDR2 FYNNEI, per germline. The CDR3 nucleotides read TGTGCCAGCAGGGGGAGCTGGGAGAACACTGAAGCTTTCTTT. This gives the protein CASRGSWENTEAFF.

J is TRBJ2-7 and V is TRBV6-5; 12 positions agree with TRBD2. Trimming cost V 6 bases and J 2 bases; bases outside gene matches: 2. This CDR3 has 14 amino acids. Germline CDR1 MNHEY, CDR2 SVGAGI. In nucleotides, the CDR3 is TGTGCCAGCAGACGGACTAGCGGGACCTACGAGCAGTACTTC. It is translated as CASRRTSGTYEQYF.

The genes are TRBV7-2 and TRBJ1-2, with 12 bases identical to TRBD1. CDR3 length equals 18 residues. V dropped 3 bases and J dropped 2; count of bases not matched to a gene: 10. Germline V CDR1 and CDR2: SGHTA, FQGNSA. Here the CDR3 DNA reads TGTGCCAGCAGCTTCCTTACGGGACAGGGGGCGAGGAACTATGGCTACACCTTC. As protein: CASSFLTGQGARNYGYTF.

This sequence joins TRBV2 and TRBJ2-2; the D gene is possibly TRBD1 (5 bases). The CDR3 extends over 12 amino acids. V lost 4 bases and J lost 7, with 7 bases in between. CDR1 is SNHLY and CDR2 is FYNNEI in the germline V gene. As DNA, the CDR3 is TGTGCCAGCAGTGCGGACATCGGGGAGCTGTTTTTT. Protein product: CASSADIGELFF.

The chain couples TRBV6-5 to TRBJ1-2; D is perhaps TRBD1 (6 bases). The CDR3 contains 13 residues. The V gene's germline CDR1 is MNHEY and CDR2 SVGAGI. The V and J ends lost 4 bases and 5 bases respectively, with 11 bases between them. CDR3 amino acids: CASSSDRRYGYTF. The CDR3 region has the DNA TGTGCCAGCAGTTCTGACAGGCGGTATGGCTACACCTTC.

The chain links TRBV21-1 to TRBJ2-1; the table's D call of TRBD2 was not tested on the DNA. TRBV21-1 is classified as a pseudogene. This CDR3 region has 15 residues. The CDR3 DNA sequence: TGTGCCAGCAGCCGCCGGGGGGCGGGTTACAATGAGCAGTTCTTC. Its protein product is CASSRRGAGYNEQFF.

The chain joins TRBV5-4 to TRBJ2-5; 7 bases agree with TRBD1. Losses at the gene ends were 4 bases for V and 2 bases for J; bases not matched to a gene: 5. Looked up from germline, CDR1 is SGHNT and CDR2 is YYREEE (reference sequence). The CDR3 is made up of 14 amino acids. The CDR3 coding sequence is TGTGCCAGCAGCGCCGGGACAGATCAAGAGACCCAGTACTTC. Its protein is CASSAGTDQETQYF.

As regards this clone: Mismatch with germline at one junction end may stem from a read error. The chain is built from TRBV7-2 and TRBJ1-2, with 9 bases identical to TRBD1. The CDR3 is 14 amino acids. From germline, CDR1 is SGHTA and CDR2 FQGNSA. This CDR3 reads CASSLGPRTGDRVF. As DNA, the CDR3 is TGTGCCAGCAGCTTAGGTCCCCGGACAGGGGATAGAGTCTTC. The whole variable domain, remainder taken from reference TRBV7-2 and TRBJ1-2, is GAGVSQSPSNKVTEKGKDVELRCDPISGHTALYWYRQSLGQGLEFLIYFQGNSAPDKSGLPSDRFSAERTGGSVSTLTIQRTQQEDSAVYLCASSLGPRTGDRVFGSGTRLTVV.

This clone was found a few times. The V gene is TRBV10-3, the J gene TRBJ2-2; a possible D gene is TRBD1 (5 bases). The CDR3 extends over 15 amino acids. Germline CDR1 ENHRY, CDR2 SYGVKD. The germline V and J ends were trimmed by 4 bases and 1 base, with 10 bases remaining between them. Here the CDR3 reads CAISAGRENTGELFF. The DNA of the CDR3 is TGTGCCATCAGTGCGGGCAGGGAGAACACCGGGGAGCTGTTTTTT.

The chain employs TRBV21-1 and TRBJ1-1. TRBV21-1 is marked as a pseudogene. The CDR3 length is 18 residues. In DNA form, the CDR3 reads TGTGCCAGCAGCTCCCCTAAGGTTATTTTCGGGGTTTCATCTGAAGCTTTCTTT. Its translation: CASSSPKVIFGVSSEAFF.

The chain is built from TRBV6-1 and TRBJ2-1; 9 bases fit TRBD2. V lost 7 bases and J lost 10; bases outside the gene matches: 8. There are 13 residues in the CDR3. Germline loops: CDR1 MNHNS, CDR2 SASEGT. The CDR3 region has the DNA TGTGCCAGCAAAGGGCGGGAGGGCCGCGAGCAGTTCTTC. Translation: CASKGREGREQFF.

This chain links TRBV2 with TRBJ1-5; a possible D gene is TRBD1 (6 bases). This CDR3 spans 14 amino acids. V was clipped by 6 bases and J by 5 bases, with 14 bases between them. CDR1 SNHLY and CDR2 FYNNEI come from the germline V gene. The CDR3 sequence: CASSPGGLDQPQHF. The DNA for the CDR3 is TGTGCCAGCAGCCCTGGGGGCTTAGATCAGCCCCAGCATTTT.

This clone was detected only a few times. V usage is TRBV5-1 and J usage is TRBJ1-2; D unresolved. Per germline, CDR1 SGHRS and CDR2 YFSETQ. Trimming took off 0 bases at V and 5 bases at J, with 11 bases between the two ends. The CDR3 totals 14 residues. The CDR3 DNA follows: TGCGCCAGCAGCTTGGATGGAAAACAGTATGGCTACACCTTC. Translated: CASSLDGKQYGYTF.

This clone was picked up a small number of times. The chain employs TRBV4-1 and TRBJ1-1, with 7 bases matching TRBD1. Germline loops: CDR1 MGHRA, CDR2 YSYEKL. Trimming cost V 4 bases and J 5 bases; bases outside gene matches: 7. The CDR3 has 14 residues. The CDR3 nucleotides are TGCGCCAGCAGCCCCCGACAGGGTCTAACTGAAGCTTTCTTT. Its translation is CASSPRQGLTEAFF.

This rearrangement joins TRBV2 to TRBJ2-5, with 12 bases matching TRBD1. The CDR3 is made up of 15 amino acids. Germline trimming cut 6 bases from V and 5 bases from J; bases unmatched to any gene: 7. Per the germline V gene, CDR1 is SNHLY and CDR2 is FYNNEI. The CDR3 region is CASRATGTGGETQYF. CDR3 in DNA: TGTGCCAGCAGAGCGACCGGGACAGGGGGCGAGACCCAGTACTTC.

The J gene is TRBJ2-5, the V gene TRBV5-1, with D perhaps TRBD1 (6 bases). Germline V gene lookup returns CDR1 SGHRS and CDR2 YFSETQ. This CDR3 has 15 amino acids. Trimming removed 1 base from V and 11 bases from J, with 21 bases in between. CDR3 amino acids: CASSLSGTPKMVQYF. CDR3 DNA sequence: TGCGCCAGCAGCTTGTCCGGGACACCGAAGATGGTACAGTACTTC.

The rearrangement links TRBV27 to TRBJ1-1, with a weak D call TRBD1 (6 bases). Germline CDR1 is MNHEY and CDR2 is SMNVEV (reference sequence). The ends were cut back, 5 bases at V and 11 bases at J, with 15 bases in the middle. This CDR3 has 12 residues. CDR3 DNA sequence: TGTGCCAGCAGTGCACCCGGGACACCTGCTTTCTTT. Protein sequence: CASSAPGTPAFF.

On this clone: Within the sample, other DNA sequences also encode this same CDR3. The chain combines TRBV5-1 with TRBJ2-7, with a possible D match to TRBD2 (6 bases). Germline CDR1 and CDR2: SGHRS and YFSETQ. The CDR3 totals 15 residues. V was cut by 0 bases and J by 0 bases, with 10 bases left in between. CDR3 residues: CASSLGGTPSYEQYF. CDR3 in DNA: TGCGCCAGCAGCTTGGGCGGGACGCCCTCCTACGAGCAGTACTTC.

The chain links TRBV14 to TRBJ2-5; no definite D call. The V end lost 4 bases, the J end lost 5 bases, and 14 bases lay between the germline ends. The CDR3 totals 14 residues. Germline lookup yields CDR1 SGHDN and CDR2 FVKESK. The CDR3 nucleotides are TGTGCCAGCAGCCCCCAGGCTGGTGTGGAGACCCAGTACTTC. It yields the protein CASSPQAGVETQYF.